The present TCR beta chain was sequenced within a study of cytotoxic CD8 clonotypes in ibrutinib-treated CLL. This CDR3 is 13 amino acids long. CDR1 and CDR2 from the germline V gene are SGHVS and FNYEAQ. Trimming pared 3 bases from V and 5 bases from J, leaving 8 bases between. Profiled with immunoSEQ multiplex PCR; TCRdb holds only in-frame clones, not every one. This table has roughly 150,000 clones, about 88% appearing once. The starting material was PBMCs, obtained at disease progression, from a patient treated with ibrutinib. The chain has TRBV7-6 and TRBJ2-1, with D possibly matching TRBD1 (5 bases). The TCR comes from a human donor with chronic lymphocytic leukemia. The CDR3 nucleotides are TGTGCCAGCAGCTTGGACATTAACAATGAGCAGTTCTTC. Amino acid sequence: CASSLDINNEQFF.